Listed here are 30 T cell receptor beta chains from one sample, sequenced in a study of PD-L1 blockade in urothelial cancer. Data came from immunoSEQ multiplex PCR; TCRdb stores just in-frame clones and leaves some out. The sample has 55,000 to 75,000 clones; roughly four fifths are singletons. Indicated time point: pretreatment peripheral blood. The sample here was PBMCs, taken around atezolizumab (anti-PD-L1) treatment. These receptors were collected from a man between 65 and 85 years old with urothelial cancer.

This clone was found a few times. The CDR3 reads CASSYSQGARTEAFF. DNA for the CDR3: TGTGCCAGCAGTTACTCTCAGGGGGCGAGAACTGAAGCTTTCTTT. This chain links TRBV6-5 with TRBJ1-1; 8 bases are a match to TRBD1. Germline CDR1 and CDR2: MNHEY and SVGAGI. V was clipped by 0 bases and J by 5 bases; unmatched bases: 5. CDR3 length: 15 residues.

In this sample, this clone turned up once. The rearrangement joins TRBV5-1 to TRBJ1-3, with unresolved D. Germline-derived CDR1 and CDR2 are SGHRS and YFSETQ. The ends were cut back, 0 bases at V and 0 bases at J, with 7 bases in the middle. The CDR3 sequence is 15 residues long. In nucleotides, the CDR3 is TGCGCCAGCAGCTTGGAGGGAGGCTCTGGAAACACCATATATTTT. Translated: CASSLEGGSGNTIYF. Variable domain in full (rest from reference TRBV5-1 and TRBJ1-3): KAGVTQTPRYLIKTRGQQVTLSCSPISGHRSVSWYQQTPGQGLQFLFEYFSETQRNKGNFPGRFSGRQFSNSRSEMNVSTLELGDSALYLCASSLEGGSGNTIYFGEGSWLTVV.

The rearrangement links TRBV28 to TRBJ2-7, with 11 positions matching TRBD2. The CDR3 runs 14 residues. V was clipped by 10 bases and J by 1 base; unmatched bases: 6. Germline lookup yields CDR1 MDHEN and CDR2 SYDVKM. CDR3 in amino acids: CAIAGTSGSYEQYF. CDR3 bases: TGTGCCATCGCGGGGACTAGCGGATCCTACGAGCAGTACTTC.

The CDR3 DNA reads as TGTGCCAGCAGTTCGTCGGCAGGGGCGAGCAATCAGCCCCAGCATTTT. This encodes CASSSSAGASNQPQHF. This chain joins TRBV6-6 and TRBJ1-5, with D tentatively TRBD1 (6 bases). The V gene lost 4 bases and the J gene lost 1 base, with 14 bases spanning the gap. Germline V gene lookup returns CDR1 MNHNY and CDR2 SVGAGI (reference sequence). This CDR3 has 16 residues.

This clone was seen a handful of times. In nucleotides, the CDR3 is TGTGCCAGCAGTTTATTTAGCCCCGAGGCGAATGAGCAGTTCTTC. Translation: CASSLFSPEANEQFF. The chain uses TRBV27 and TRBJ2-1; D call uncertain. Germline CDR1 reads MNHEY; CDR2 reads SMNVEV (reference sequence). Between the trimmed V and J ends, which lost 1 base and 7 bases, there was a span of 14 bases. The CDR3 extends over 15 amino acids.

The chain joins TRBV19 to TRBJ2-1; 7 nucleotides agree with TRBD2. Trimming at V came to 4 bases and at J to 7 bases, leaving 10 bases not matched to a gene. Germline V gene data show CDR1 as LNHDA and CDR2 as SQIVND (reference sequence). The length of the CDR3 is 15 residues. CDR3 region: CASSTQTREVNEQFF. The CDR3 nucleotides read TGTGCCAGTAGTACCCAGACCCGGGAGGTGAATGAGCAGTTCTTC.

This clone appeared once. The chain couples TRBV28 to TRBJ2-2, with 9 bases matching TRBD1. V lost 7 bases and J lost 3; bases outside the gene matches: 9. The CDR3 length is 16 residues. The germline V gene encodes CDR1 MDHEN and CDR2 SYDVKM. CDR3 sequence reads: CASTLRDREYTGELFF. In DNA, the CDR3 is TGTGCCAGCACCCTCCGGGACAGGGAGTACACCGGGGAGCTGTTTTTT. Drawing the rest from reference TRBV28 and TRBJ2-2, the complete variable domain is DVKVTQSSRYLVKRTGEKVFLECVQDMDHENMFWYRQDPGLGLRLIYFSYDVKMKEKGDIPEGYSVSREKKERFSLILESASTNQTSMYLCASTLRDREYTGELFFGEGSRLTVL.

This chain connects TRBV5-1 to TRBJ2-5; a weak D match, TRBD2 (6 bases). The V end was cut by 7 bases, the J end by 3 bases, with 16 bases between. CDR1 and CDR2 (germline): SGHRS, YFSETQ. The length of the CDR3 is 14 residues. This CDR3 reads CASGPGLLKETQYF. The CDR3 DNA sequence: TGCGCCAGCGGACCGGGACTCTTAAAAGAGACCCAGTACTTC.

Many counts were recorded for this clone. V and J are TRBV30 and TRBJ1-2, with no clear D. Looked up from germline, CDR1 is GTSNPN and CDR2 is SVGIG (reference sequence). Trimming removed 0 bases from V and 4 bases from J, with 15 bases in between. The CDR3 is made up of 15 amino acids. The CDR3 sequence is CAWSVGGERAYGYTF. Here the CDR3 DNA reads TGTGCCTGGAGTGTTGGCGGGGAGAGGGCCTATGGCTACACCTTC.

The genes are TRBV7-9 and TRBJ2-1; 10 bases map to TRBD2. Germline assignment: CDR1 SEHNR and CDR2 FQNEAQ (reference sequence). This CDR3 has 13 residues. The J segment lost 6 bases and the V segment lost 6 bases, leaving 2 bases of the junction unmatched. The CDR3 nucleotides are TGTGCCAGCAGTATAGCGGGAGGCAATGAGCAGTTCTTC. This gives the protein CASSIAGGNEQFF.

In nucleotides, the CDR3 is TGCAGCGTTGGACTAGCGGGAGGCTACTACGAGCAGTACTTC. Protein: CSVGLAGGYYEQYF. This chain links TRBV29-1 with TRBJ2-7; TRBD2 agrees at 13 bases. This CDR3 has 14 amino acids. The ends lost 4 bases at V and 3 bases at J; junction bases unmatched: 3. In germline, CDR1 is SQVTM, CDR2 ANQGSEA.

This clone was counted between two and nine times. CDR3 region: CASSFTGTAYGYTF. DNA for the CDR3: TGTGCCAGCAGCTTTACCGGGACAGCATATGGCTACACCTTC. This rearrangement joins TRBV5-6 to TRBJ1-2, with 7 positions matching TRBD1. Germline V gene sequence: CDR1 SGHDT, CDR2 YYEEEE. Unmatched junction bases numbered 6, after V lost 2 bases and J lost 5 bases. CDR3 length: 14 residues.

The chain uses TRBV19 and TRBJ1-1; a weak D match, TRBD1 (5 bases). Germline assignment: CDR1 LNHDA and CDR2 SQIVND (reference sequence). Trimming pared 4 bases from V and 0 bases from J, leaving 9 bases between. This CDR3 contains 14 residues. The CDR3 spells CASSRQGMNTEAFF. Here the CDR3 DNA reads TGTGCCAGTAGTAGGCAGGGAATGAACACTGAAGCTTTCTTT.

V gene TRBV27 combines with J gene TRBJ1-5; 12 bases are a match to TRBD1. The CDR3 has 21 residues. V shed 5 bases, J shed 7 bases, and the junction held 24 bases outside the gene matches. CDR1 and CDR2 from the germline V gene are MNHEY and SMNVEV (reference sequence). The CDR3 loop is CASSPHDEAWDRGLVRQPQHF. The CDR3 DNA reads TGTGCCAGCAGTCCCCACGACGAGGCATGGGACAGGGGGCTTGTCAGGCAGCCCCAGCATTTT.

The rearrangement joins TRBV18 to TRBJ2-3; TRBD2 aligns across 11 bases. The junction had 10 bases not matched to a gene; V was cut back by 8 bases and J by 0 bases. Germline V lookup: CDR1 KGHSH, CDR2 LQKENI. This CDR3 contains 17 residues. Here the CDR3 reads CASRTSGGDPSTDTQYF. DNA of the CDR3: TGTGCCAGCCGTACTAGCGGGGGAGACCCTAGCACAGATACGCAGTATTTT.

The gene calls are TRBV7-2 and TRBJ2-3; D is uncertain. Trimming took 2 bases from V and 2 from J, leaving 8 bases between them. The CDR3 runs to 14 residues. Germline V gene data show CDR1 as SGHTA and CDR2 as FQGNSA. This CDR3 reads CASSLKSDTDTQYF. The CDR3 nucleotides read TGTGCCAGCAGCTTAAAAAGCGACACAGATACGCAGTATTTT.

The rearrangement joins TRBV28 to TRBJ2-1; no firm D call. V dropped 5 bases and J dropped 0 bases, with 8 bases sitting between them. CDR1 MDHEN and CDR2 SYDVKM come from the germline V gene. The CDR3 spans 14 residues. CDR3 region: CASSLPSSYNEQFF. The CDR3 nucleotides are TGTGCCAGCAGTCTTCCTAGCTCCTACAATGAGCAGTTCTTC.

The gene calls are TRBV4-1 and TRBJ1-2; TRBD1 matches 7 bases. CDR1 is MGHRA and CDR2 is YSYEKL in the germline V gene. This CDR3 spans 17 amino acids. V trimming: 0 bases; J trimming: 5 bases; junction bases outside the gene matches: 12. In nucleotides, the CDR3 is TGCGCCAGCAGCCAAGATTGGGACAGCGGAATTCCTTATGGCTACACCTTC. Protein: CASSQDWDSGIPYGYTF.

This chain connects TRBV7-6 to TRBJ1-3; D is perhaps TRBD1 (5 bases). Deletions cut 1 base from V and 2 bases from J, with 12 bases between. The CDR3 sequence is 16 residues long. Germline CDR1 reads SGHVS; CDR2 reads FNYEAQ. The CDR3 nucleotides are TGTGCCAGCAGCTTAGATAGGGGCTCGGCTGGAAACACCATATATTTT. This translates into CASSLDRGSAGNTIYF.

The chain employs TRBV27 and TRBJ1-1, with unresolved D. The V end was cut by 3 bases, the J end by 2 bases, with 10 bases between. Germline values: CDR1 MNHEY, CDR2 SMNVEV (reference sequence). CDR3 length equals 14 residues. CDR3 sequence: CASSFYADNTEAFF. The CDR3 region has the DNA TGTGCCAGCAGTTTTTACGCGGATAACACTGAAGCTTTCTTT.

The V gene is TRBV27, the J gene TRBJ1-5; D gene unclear. The CDR3 sequence is 13 residues long. The V gene's germline CDR1 is MNHEY and CDR2 SMNVEV (reference sequence). The V end lost 4 bases, the J end lost 5 bases, and 9 bases lay between the germline ends. In nucleotides, the CDR3 is TGTGCCAGCAGTTGGGCAGTTGATCAGCCCCAGCATTTT. Protein product: CASSWAVDQPQHF.

The V gene is TRBV15, the J gene TRBJ1-1; D unclear. The CDR3 spans 14 residues. V shed 0 bases and J shed 3 bases, with 8 bases lying between them. The germline V gene encodes CDR1 LNHNV and CDR2 YYDKDF (reference sequence). CDR3: CATSRDPSYTEAFF. The CDR3 coding sequence is TGTGCCACCAGCAGAGATCCGAGCTACACTGAAGCTTTCTTT.

The V call is TRBV7-6, the J call TRBJ2-2; 7 nucleotides match TRBD1. This CDR3 is built from 14 residues. J was trimmed by 6 bases and V by 1 base; bases with no gene match: 2. The germline CDR1 and CDR2 sequences are SGHVS and FNYEAQ. CDR3 sequence reads: CASSLEGAPGELFF. CDR3 bases: TGTGCCAGCAGCTTAGAGGGGGCTCCCGGGGAGCTGTTTTTT.

The chain is built from TRBV14 and TRBJ2-1, with 8 bases identical to TRBD2. This CDR3 has 15 amino acids. Per germline, CDR1 SGHDN and CDR2 FVKESK. Trimming at V came to 1 base and at J to 3 bases, leaving 2 bases not matched to a gene. Written as DNA, the CDR3 is TGTGCCAGCAGCCAAGGGCTAGCGGGCTACAATGAGCAGTTCTTC. This codes for CASSQGLAGYNEQFF.

The chain employs TRBV7-3 and TRBJ1-3; no clear D. Germline loops: CDR1 SGHTA, CDR2 FQGTGA. The CDR3 contains 13 residues. V lost 5 bases and J 4 bases, leaving 9 bases between the germline ends. CDR3 in amino acids: CASSPSSGNTIYF. CDR3 nucleotide sequence: TGTGCCAGCAGCCCCTCGTCGGGAAACACCATATATTTT.

The V call is TRBV7-3, the J call TRBJ2-2, with D perhaps matching TRBD2 (5 bases). The ends were cut back, 1 base at V and 0 bases at J, with 9 bases in the middle. Germline loops: CDR1 SGHTA, CDR2 FQGTGA. The CDR3 contains 16 residues. This CDR3 is CASSLNGAANTGELFF. CDR3 nucleotide sequence: TGTGCCAGCAGCTTAAACGGAGCGGCGAACACCGGGGAGCTGTTTTTT.

The chain joins TRBV11-2 to TRBJ1-1, with D perhaps matching TRBD1 (5 bases). The ends were cut back, 5 bases at V and 0 bases at J, with 13 bases in the middle. This CDR3 is built from 15 residues. Germline CDR1 is SGHAT and CDR2 is FQNNGV. CDR3 protein: CASSLTPGVNTEAFF. CDR3 DNA sequence: TGTGCCAGCAGCCTCACTCCGGGGGTGAACACTGAAGCTTTCTTT.

This clone was picked up many times. At one boundary the junction diverges from the germline segment, which might be a read error. The chain has TRBV29-1 and TRBJ1-1; 8 bases line up with TRBD1. This CDR3 contains 12 residues. The germline CDR1 and CDR2 sequences are SQVTM and ANQGSEA. The CDR3 reads CSVPLGDRKASF. The CDR3 bases are TGCAGCGTCCCCCTTGGGGACAGGAAAGCTTCCTTT.

The chain carries TRBV5-1 and TRBJ2-7; a weak D match, TRBD2 (5 bases). Germline V gene data show CDR1 as SGHRS and CDR2 as YFSETQ. The germline V and J ends were trimmed by 4 bases and 3 bases, with 17 bases remaining between them. The CDR3 runs 15 residues. The CDR3 DNA reads as TGCGCCAGCAGCCCCGATGGCGGGCAGGTCTACGAGCAGTACTTC. The encoded protein is CASSPDGGQVYEQYF.

This chain joins TRBV28 and TRBJ2-2; 9 positions agree with TRBD2. The length of the CDR3 is 16 residues. J lost 1 base, V lost 8 bases, and 8 bases had no gene match. CDR1 and CDR2 from the germline V gene are MDHEN and SYDVKM. The CDR3 loop reads CASLFRTSVNTGELFF. CDR3 in DNA: TGTGCCAGCTTATTTCGGACTAGCGTGAACACCGGGGAGCTGTTTTTT.